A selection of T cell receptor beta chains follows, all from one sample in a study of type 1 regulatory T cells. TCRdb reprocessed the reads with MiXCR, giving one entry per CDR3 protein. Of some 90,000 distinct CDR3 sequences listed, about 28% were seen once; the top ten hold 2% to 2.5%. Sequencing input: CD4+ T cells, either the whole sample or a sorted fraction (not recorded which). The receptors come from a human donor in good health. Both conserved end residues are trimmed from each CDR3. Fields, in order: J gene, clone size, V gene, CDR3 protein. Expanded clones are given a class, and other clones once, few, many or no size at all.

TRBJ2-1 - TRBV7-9 ASSLGSVRGNEQF
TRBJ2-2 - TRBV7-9 ASSALGFTGELF
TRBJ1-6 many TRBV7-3 ASSYSGQNSPLH
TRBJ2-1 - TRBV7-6 ASSWEGQGIYNEQF
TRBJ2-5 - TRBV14 ASSQFVEFQETQY
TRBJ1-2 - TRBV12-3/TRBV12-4 ASRSWTGSNYGYT
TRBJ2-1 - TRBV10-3 AISESRDNEQF
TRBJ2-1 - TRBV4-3 ASSHPSGRAGDEQL
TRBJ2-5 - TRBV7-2 ASSQQTGAVGTQY
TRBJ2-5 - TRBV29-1 SVVVVQGETQY
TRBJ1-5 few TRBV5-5 ASSSGGGQFNQPQH
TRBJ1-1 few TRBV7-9 ASSSLRSTSNTEAF
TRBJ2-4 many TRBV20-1 SAHKTGGKNIQY
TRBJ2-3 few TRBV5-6 ASNRGDTQY
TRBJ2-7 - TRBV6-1 ASSTYEQY
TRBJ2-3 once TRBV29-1 SGTGSKKRGVSTDTQY
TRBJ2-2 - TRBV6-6 ASSYSNPRGTGELF
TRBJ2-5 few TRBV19 ASSGRETQY
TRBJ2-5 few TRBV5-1 ASSLNGGPETQY
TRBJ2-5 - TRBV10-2 ATGTAQETQY
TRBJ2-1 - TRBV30 AWSVGAGGRYNEQF
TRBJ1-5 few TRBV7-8 ASSLVPDQPQH
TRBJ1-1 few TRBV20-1 SAVGAEAF
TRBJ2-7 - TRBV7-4 ARSGYIPYEQY
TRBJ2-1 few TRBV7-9 ASSQIGSPYNEQF
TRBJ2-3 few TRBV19 ASSIEARPGLDTQY
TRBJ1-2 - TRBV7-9 ASSLQEDGYT
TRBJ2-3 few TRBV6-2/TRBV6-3 ASSSTSYTDTQY
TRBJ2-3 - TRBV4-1 ASSGRAGPQGEKQD
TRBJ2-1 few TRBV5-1 ASSLLTSGHNEQF
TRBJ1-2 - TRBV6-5 ASSYSTDSIYGYT
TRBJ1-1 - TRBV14 ASSQRSGQLTEAF
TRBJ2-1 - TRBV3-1 ASSHGGSGSWVNEQF
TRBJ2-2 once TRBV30 AWQTPGTSGSWTGELF
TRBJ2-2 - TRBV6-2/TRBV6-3 ASRPLAGGYTGELF
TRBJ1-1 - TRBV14 ASSQIDTTRTEAF
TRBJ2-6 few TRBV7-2 ASSLEGSSGANVLT
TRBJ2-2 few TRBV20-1 SARENTGELF
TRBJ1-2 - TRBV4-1 ASSQPGQGFVGYT
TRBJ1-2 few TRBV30 AWITGEGDPRGYT
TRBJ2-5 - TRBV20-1 SALAATSETQY
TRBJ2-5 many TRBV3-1 ASSQGQSQETQY
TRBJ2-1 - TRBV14 ASSQGTGTGRTSGRTVSF
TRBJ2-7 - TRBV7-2 ASSPAGRSRLAASYEQY
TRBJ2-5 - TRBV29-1 SGRQGQETQY
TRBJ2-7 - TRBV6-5 ASSYARTGNSYEQY
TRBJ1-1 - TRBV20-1 SASVNTEAF
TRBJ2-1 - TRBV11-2 ASSSGDGRYSYNEQF
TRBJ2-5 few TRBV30 AWSVSQGARETQY
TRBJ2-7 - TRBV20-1 SVEGGLSYEQY